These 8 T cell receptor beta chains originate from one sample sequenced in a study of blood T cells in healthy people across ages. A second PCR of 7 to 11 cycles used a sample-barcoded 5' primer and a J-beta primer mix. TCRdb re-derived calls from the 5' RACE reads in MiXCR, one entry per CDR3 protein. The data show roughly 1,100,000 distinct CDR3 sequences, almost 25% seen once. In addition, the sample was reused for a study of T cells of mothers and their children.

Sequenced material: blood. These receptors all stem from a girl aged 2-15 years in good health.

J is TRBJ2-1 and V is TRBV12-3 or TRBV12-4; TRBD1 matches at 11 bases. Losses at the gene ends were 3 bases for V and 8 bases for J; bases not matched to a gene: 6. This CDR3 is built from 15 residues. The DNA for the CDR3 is TGTGCCAGCAGTTTGACGGGACAGGGGGGCGATGAGCAGTTCTTC. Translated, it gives CASSLTGQGGDEQFF.

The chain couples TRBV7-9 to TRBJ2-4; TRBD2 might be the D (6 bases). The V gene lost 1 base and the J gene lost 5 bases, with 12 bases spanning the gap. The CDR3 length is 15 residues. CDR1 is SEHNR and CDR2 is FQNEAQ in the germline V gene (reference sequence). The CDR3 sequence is CASSLVASAQNIQYF. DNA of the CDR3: TGTGCCAGCAGCTTAGTCGCTAGCGCCCAAAACATTCAGTACTTC.

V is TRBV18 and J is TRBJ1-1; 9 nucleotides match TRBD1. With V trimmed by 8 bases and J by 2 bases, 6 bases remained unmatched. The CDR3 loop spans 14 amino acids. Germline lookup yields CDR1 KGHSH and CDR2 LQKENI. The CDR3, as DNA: TGTGCCAGCCTACTGGGACAGGGTAACACTGAAGCTTTCTTT. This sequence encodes CASLLGQGNTEAFF.

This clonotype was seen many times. This CDR3 reads CSGSLGSYEQYF. The DNA of the CDR3 is TGCAGCGGGTCTTTAGGATCCTACGAGCAGTACTTC. The rearrangement uses TRBV20-1 and TRBJ2-7, with unresolved D. The CDR3 sequence is 12 residues long. In germline, CDR1 is DFQATT, CDR2 SNEGSKA (reference sequence).

The CDR3 protein is CASSIAGAIYEQYF. CDR3 nucleotide sequence: TGTGCCAGCAGTATAGCGGGAGCAATCTACGAGCAGTACTTC. V and J are TRBV28 and TRBJ2-5; TRBD2 matches at 9 bases. The closer fit of TRBJ2-7 to the DNA end suggests the J call may be wrong. The germline gives CDR1 MDHEN, CDR2 SYDVKM. The CDR3 runs to 14 residues.

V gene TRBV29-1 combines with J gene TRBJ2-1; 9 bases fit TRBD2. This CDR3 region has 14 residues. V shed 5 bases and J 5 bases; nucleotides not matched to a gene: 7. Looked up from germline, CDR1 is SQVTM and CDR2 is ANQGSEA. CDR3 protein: CSVQASGTDNEQFF. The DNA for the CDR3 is TGCAGCGTTCAGGCTAGCGGGACAGACAATGAGCAGTTCTTC.

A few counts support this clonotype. The CDR3 DNA follows: TGTGCCAGTGCCGGCCTTCAGGAGACCCAGTACTTC. Protein: CASAGLQETQYF. The J gene is TRBJ2-5, the V gene TRBV28; D is unresolved. The germline V gene encodes CDR1 MDHEN and CDR2 SYDVKM. V gave up 9 bases and J gave up 5 bases, with 13 bases separating them. The CDR3 sequence is 12 residues long.

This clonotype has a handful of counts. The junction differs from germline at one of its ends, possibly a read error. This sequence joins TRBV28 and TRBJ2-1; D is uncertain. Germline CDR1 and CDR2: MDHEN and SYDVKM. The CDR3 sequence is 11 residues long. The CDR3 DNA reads TGTGCCAGCAGTTTCGACCATGAGCAGCTCTTC. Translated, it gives CASSFDHEQLF.